This is a list of T cell receptor beta chains from one sample in a study of blood T cell repertoires in COVID-19. This table comes from immunoSEQ multiplex PCR, and its TCRdb copy is limited to in-frame clones, with some not included. Of about 52,000 clones in the sample, around 81% are singletons; the top ten hold over 20%. The sequenced sample consisted of peripheral blood. These receptors all come from an elderly woman with COVID-19, enrolled during active disease. The CDR3 runs from the conserved cysteine through the conserved F or W. A D gene is named only where the DNA matches it firmly. For some rows the clone size is stated as once, few or many, or as a class when expanded; others skip it.

j_call,d_call,clone_size,v_call,cdr3_nt,cdr3_aa
TRBJ2-7,TRBD2,.,TRBV6-5,TGTGCCAGCAGTTACTCGGGGACTAGCTTAACGGAGCAGTACTTC,CASSYSGTSLTEQYF
TRBJ1-4,.,.,TRBV5-6,TGTGCCAGCAGCTCGACAGGAGAGGCAACTAATGAAAAACTGTTTTTT,CASSSTGEATNEKLFF
TRBJ1-2,.,.,TRBV6-2/TRBV6-3,TGTGCCAGCAGTTACGTCGGGACACGGGGCGACTACACCTTC,CASSYVGTRGDYTF
TRBJ2-1,TRBD1,.,TRBV7-3,TGTGCCAGCAGCTTAACGATAGGACAGGGCTACAATGAGCAGTTCTTC,CASSLTIGQGYNEQFF
TRBJ2-1,.,.,TRBV10-2,TGCGCCAGCGCTGGAGTCGGGTCCTACAATGAGCAGTTCTTC,CASAGVGSYNEQFF
TRBJ1-2,.,.,TRBV4-1,TGCGCCAGCAGCCAAGTTGGCAGGGACTATGGCTACACCTTC,CASSQVGRDYGYTF
TRBJ2-7,TRBD2,.,TRBV19,TGTGCCAGTAGTATAGATCTGGGTAGCGGGACCTACGAGCAGTACTTC,CASSIDLGSGTYEQYF
TRBJ2-3,.,.,TRBV5-5,TGTGCCAGCAGCTTGGATAGTCGCACAGATACGCAGTATTTT,CASSLDSRTDTQYF
TRBJ2-7,TRBD2,.,TRBV27,TGTGCCAGCAGTTTTGGACTAGCGTACGAGCAGTACTTC,CASSFGLAYEQYF
TRBJ1-1,.,.,TRBV28,TGTGCCAGCAGTTCCTCATGGACAGTTATGAACACTGAAGCTTTCTTT,CASSSSWTVMNTEAFF
TRBJ2-5,TRBD1,.,TRBV11-2,TGTGCCAGCAGCTTAGGGTGGATCGGGACAGAAGAGACCCAGTACTTC,CASSLGWIGTEETQYF
TRBJ2-7,.,.,TRBV29-1,TGCAGCGTTGACGCAGGGAACTACGAGCAGTACTTC,CSVDAGNYEQYF
TRBJ1-3,.,.,TRBV7-9,TGTGCCAGCAGCTTTGAGCGAGTGAGCCCTTCCTCTGGAAACACCATATATTTT,CASSFERVSPSSGNTIYF
TRBJ2-7,TRBD1,.,TRBV6-5,TGTGCCAGCAGGCGACTGGGACAGGGGGCATACGAGCAGTACTTC,CASRRLGQGAYEQYF
TRBJ1-2,TRBD1,.,TRBV19,TGTGCCAGTACAGGGACAGGGGAAAAGGCCTTC,CASTGTGEKAF
TRBJ1-2,.,.,TRBV28,TGTGCCAGCAAAACAGGCGTTACAGCTAACTATGGCTACACCTTC,CASKTGVTANYGYTF
TRBJ1-1,TRBD1,.,TRBV25-1,TGTGCCAGCTCCCCCTGGACAGGGTCGATGTCTCGGGCTTTCTTT,CASSPWTGSMSRAFF
TRBJ1-2,TRBD1,.,TRBV5-1,TGCGCCAGCAGCCAAGGGACAGGGGGCGGGCATGGCTACACCTTC,CASSQGTGGGHGYTF
TRBJ1-1,.,.,TRBV6-5,TGTGCCAGCAGTTACGGGGCAGGGGATGGGAAGGCTGAAGCTTTCTTT,CASSYGAGDGKAEAFF
TRBJ2-3,TRBD2,.,TRBV27,TGTGCCAGCAGTTATCGACTAGCGGGACAAGATACGCAGTATTTT,CASSYRLAGQDTQYF
TRBJ1-5,.,.,TRBV28,TGTGCCAGCATCCGGGGGGGCTTTCATCAGCCCCAGCATTTT,CASIRGGFHQPQHF
TRBJ2-3,.,.,TRBV21-1,TGTGCCAGCAGCAAAGCGCCGGGGTCGACAGATACGCAGTATTTT,CASSKAPGSTDTQYF
TRBJ1-2,.,once,TRBV29-1,TGCAGCGTCTATAAAGGAGGAAGAAAGGACTATGGCTACACCTTC,CSVYKGGRKDYGYTF
TRBJ1-6,TRBD1,few,TRBV19,TGTGCCAGTAGTCGGGACAGGGAGAAGTCACCCCTCCACTTT,CASSRDREKSPLHF
TRBJ1-3,.,once,TRBV14,TGTGCCAGCAGCCAAGTTCACCACAGGGCTGGAAACACCATATATTTT,CASSQVHHRAGNTIYF
TRBJ1-1,TRBD1,few,TRBV6-5,TGTGCCAGCAGTACATCAGGGGGCCGAACTGAAGCTTTCTTT,CASSTSGGRTEAFF
TRBJ2-3,TRBD2,.,TRBV3-1/TRBV3-2,TGTGCCAGCAGCCCGCGAGCTAGCGGGTCCTGGGGGCCCACAGATACGCAGTATTTT,CASSPRASGSWGPTDTQYF
TRBJ1-1,TRBD1,few,TRBV7-3,TGTGCCAGCAGTCAGGGGGCGCGGAACACTGAAGCTTTCTTT,CASSQGARNTEAFF
TRBJ2-1,.,few,TRBV30,TGTGCCTGGACTCAGGGTCCCTACAATGAGCAGTTCTTC,CAWTQGPYNEQFF
TRBJ2-5,.,.,TRBV20-1,TGCAGTGCTAGTTGGCGGTTCCAAGAGACCCAGTACTTC,CSASWRFQETQYF
TRBJ2-7,TRBD1,.,TRBV7-3,TGTGCCAGCAGCTTCGGACAGGGGAGCGAGCAGTACTTC,CASSFGQGSEQYF
TRBJ1-2,.,.,TRBV19,TGTGCCAGTAGTCCGGGACAAACGAACTACTATGGCTACACCTTC,CASSPGQTNYYGYTF
TRBJ1-5,.,.,TRBV12-3/TRBV12-4,TGTGCCAGCAGTTTAGACAGATATCAGCCCCAGCATTTT,CASSLDRYQPQHF
TRBJ2-6,.,few,TRBV5-1,TGCGCCAGCAGCTTGACACCCTCTGGGGCCAACGTCCTGACTTTC,CASSLTPSGANVLTF
TRBJ2-5,.,.,TRBV25-1,TGTGCCAGCAGTGAAGGGTTAATGGGGGGAGAGACCCAGTACTTC,CASSEGLMGGETQYF
TRBJ2-7,TRBD2,.,TRBV6-5,TGTGCCAGCAGAGCGGGACTAGCGGGAGATAACAAGCAGTACTTC,CASRAGLAGDNKQYF
TRBJ2-7,.,.,TRBV18,TGTGCCAGCTTCAGTGAGACAACCTACGAGCAGTACTTC,CASFSETTYEQYF
TRBJ1-6,TRBD1,.,TRBV9,TGTGCCAGCAGCGTAGGGACAGGTGATAATTCACCCCTCCACTTT,CASSVGTGDNSPLHF
TRBJ2-2,.,.,TRBV2,TGTGCCAGCAAGTCCAGGGCAGGTTCAATCGCCGGGGAGCTGTTTTTT,CASKSRAGSIAGELFF
TRBJ2-1,TRBD2,.,TRBV7-9,TGTGCCAGCTGGGGAGCGGGAGGGCGCAATGAGCAGTTCTTC,CASWGAGGRNEQFF
TRBJ1-2,TRBD1,.,TRBV27,TGTGCCAGCAGTTTCCCGGGACAGAATGGCTACACCTTC,CASSFPGQNGYTF
TRBJ1-1,.,.,TRBV3-1/TRBV3-2,TGTGCCAGCAGCCAAAATTCTCGGAACACTGAAGCTTTCTTT,CASSQNSRNTEAFF
TRBJ1-1,.,.,TRBV2,TGTGCCAGCGGCCCCAGGGGCTCGAACACTGAAGCTTTCTTT,CASGPRGSNTEAFF
TRBJ1-2,.,once,TRBV6-5,TGTGCCAGCAGCGGGGGGGGAGGCTATGGCTACACCTTC,CASSGGGGYGYTF
TRBJ2-7,TRBD1,.,TRBV5-4,TGTGCCAGCAGCCGCCGGGACAGGGGTTCCGAGCAGTACTTC,CASSRRDRGSEQYF
TRBJ2-5,.,few,TRBV14,TGTGCCAGCAGCCAAAACAGCCAAGAGACCCAGTACTTC,CASSQNSQETQYF
TRBJ2-5,TRBD2,.,TRBV4-1,TGCGCCAGCAGCCAAGTGATAGCGGGAGGAATCAGTGAGACCCAGTACTTC,CASSQVIAGGISETQYF
TRBJ2-1,TRBD2,.,TRBV20-1,TGCAGTGCTAGTTCCCTGCGGGAGGGCTACGATGAGCAGTTCTTC,CSASSLREGYDEQFF
TRBJ2-4,.,.,TRBV28,TGTGCCAGCAGCCCGGGTTCTGCAGCCAAAAACATTCAGTACTTC,CASSPGSAAKNIQYF
TRBJ2-2,.,few,TRBV9,TGTGCCAGCAGAACCGACAGGACCAACACCGGGGAGCTGTTTTTT,CASRTDRTNTGELFF
TRBJ1-1,.,.,TRBV11-3,TGTGCCAGCAGCTACGGAGGGACCGATAACGAAGCTTTCTTT,CASSYGGTDNEAFF
TRBJ2-5,TRBD2,.,TRBV4-1,TGCGCCAGCAGCCAAATAACCCCGGGACTAGCGGGGTCAGAGACCCAGTACTTC,CASSQITPGLAGSETQYF
TRBJ2-4,.,.,TRBV3-1/TRBV3-2,TGTGCCAGCAGCCAAGGTGTACTCGTACAAAACATTCAGTACTTC,CASSQGVLVQNIQYF
TRBJ2-7,.,.,TRBV18,TGTGCCAGCTCACCACAGGGACTCGAGCAGTACTTC,CASSPQGLEQYF
TRBJ2-5,TRBD1,once,TRBV7-9,TGTGCCAGCAGCCCAGGACAGGGGTATCAAGAGACCCAGTACTTC,CASSPGQGYQETQYF
TRBJ1-6,TRBD1,.,TRBV28,TGTGCCAGCAGTTCCCCCGGGACAGGGGTTTATTCACCCCTCCACTTT,CASSSPGTGVYSPLHF
TRBJ2-7,TRBD2,.,TRBV3-1/TRBV3-2,TGTGCCAGCAGCCAAGAGCGGCTAGCGGGGCAGCAGTACTTC,CASSQERLAGQQYF
TRBJ2-5,TRBD1,.,TRBV12-3/TRBV12-4,TGTGCCAGCGGACAGGCAACGGAGACCCAGTACTTC,CASGQATETQYF
TRBJ2-3,.,.,TRBV30,TGTGCCTGGAGTCAGGAGGGGAACACAGATACGCAGTATTTT,CAWSQEGNTDTQYF
TRBJ2-2,TRBD1,.,TRBV10-3,TGTGCCACCAGGGGACAGGGTCCACAAGAACACACCGGGGAGCTGTTTTTT,CATRGQGPQEHTGELFF